Listed below are T cell receptor beta chains from one sample, sequenced in a study of regulatory T cells in long-lasting Graves disease. TCRdb fed the multiplex PCR reads into MiXCR, producing one record per CDR3 protein. The data show hundreds of thousands of distinct CDR3 sequences, 25% to 35% seen once. The sequencing here drew on peripheral blood mononuclear cells (PBMCs), taken when the disease was refractory, from a patient treated with antithyroid drugs. The receptors were gathered from a female donor with Graves disease. CDR3s include the opening cysteine and the closing phenylalanine or tryptophan. Each record gives: V gene, J gene, clone size, D gene, CDR3 protein, CDR3 DNA. The D gene is left open where the match is weak. Clone size, where shown, is once, few, many, or a class for clones that have expanded.

v_call: TRBV6-1; j_call: TRBJ1-1; clone_size: .; d_call: TRBD1; cdr3_aa: CASYRGANTEAFF; cdr3_nt: TGTGCCAGCTACAGGGGGGCGAACACTGAAGCTTTCTTT
v_call: TRBV9; j_call: TRBJ2-1; clone_size: .; d_call: .; cdr3_aa: CASSARAGPYNEQFF; cdr3_nt: TGTGCCAGCAGCGCCCGAGCAGGACCCTACAATGAGCAGTTCTTC
v_call: TRBV10-3; j_call: TRBJ2-7; clone_size: .; d_call: .; cdr3_aa: CAISGTFLSYEQYF; cdr3_nt: TGTGCCATCAGTGGGACTTTTCTGTCCTACGAGCAGTACTTC
v_call: TRBV19; j_call: TRBJ1-5; clone_size: .; d_call: TRBD1; cdr3_aa: CASSTYRGPGQPQHF; cdr3_nt: TGTGCCAGTAGTACCTACAGGGGGCCTGGTCAGCCCCAGCATTTT
v_call: TRBV30; j_call: TRBJ1-5; clone_size: few; d_call: .; cdr3_aa: CAWSGGGEMPQHF; cdr3_nt: TGTGCCTGGAGTGGTGGGGGCGAGATGCCCCAGCATTTT
v_call: TRBV11-2; j_call: TRBJ2-7; clone_size: few; d_call: .; cdr3_aa: CASSLAGFYEQYF; cdr3_nt: TGTGCCAGCAGCTTAGCAGGGTTCTACGAGCAGTACTTC
v_call: TRBV11-2; j_call: TRBJ1-1; clone_size: .; d_call: .; cdr3_aa: CASSSQQRNTEAFF; cdr3_nt: TGTGCCAGCAGCTCCCAACAGCGTAACACTGAAGCTTTCTTT
v_call: TRBV11-2; j_call: TRBJ2-5; clone_size: few; d_call: .; cdr3_aa: CASRLLTVQETQYF; cdr3_nt: TGTGCCAGCAGACTTCTCACTGTCCAAGAGACCCAGTACTTC
v_call: TRBV20-1; j_call: TRBJ1-2; clone_size: .; d_call: .; cdr3_aa: CSARSSPNYGYTF; cdr3_nt: TGCAGTGCTAGATCCAGCCCTAACTATGGCTACACCTTC
v_call: TRBV3-1; j_call: TRBJ1-2; clone_size: few; d_call: TRBD1; cdr3_aa: CASSFLTGENYGYTF; cdr3_nt: TGTGCCAGCAGCTTCTTGACAGGGGAGAACTATGGCTACACCTTC
v_call: TRBV14; j_call: TRBJ1-2; clone_size: .; d_call: .; cdr3_aa: CASSATDRNYGYTF; cdr3_nt: TGTGCCAGCAGCGCGACAGACCGCAACTATGGCTACACCTTC
v_call: TRBV2; j_call: TRBJ2-1; clone_size: .; d_call: TRBD1; cdr3_aa: CARRGQGNEQFF; cdr3_nt: TGTGCCAGGAGGGGGCAGGGCAATGAGCAGTTCTTC
v_call: TRBV28; j_call: TRBJ1-1; clone_size: many; d_call: .; cdr3_aa: CASRLTPVNTEAFF; cdr3_nt: TGTGCCAGCAGGCTTACCCCCGTGAACACTGAAGCTTTCTTT
v_call: TRBV15; j_call: TRBJ1-1; clone_size: few; d_call: .; cdr3_aa: CATSARGGNEAFF; cdr3_nt: TGTGCCACCAGCGCCCGGGGGGGGAATGAAGCTTTCTTT
v_call: TRBV25-1; j_call: TRBJ2-5; clone_size: .; d_call: .; cdr3_aa: CASSGERDETQYF; cdr3_nt: TGTGCCAGCAGTGGGGAACGGGATGAGACCCAGTACTTC
v_call: TRBV7-9; j_call: TRBJ2-7; clone_size: few; d_call: .; cdr3_aa: CASSTDRRVNEQYF; cdr3_nt: TGTGCCAGCAGCACCGACCGCCGGGTAAACGAGCAGTACTTC
v_call: TRBV30; j_call: TRBJ2-1; clone_size: few; d_call: TRBD1; cdr3_aa: CAWSAGAGGEDEQFF; cdr3_nt: TGTGCCTGGAGTGCGGGGGCAGGGGGCGAGGATGAGCAGTTCTTC